The entry below describes one TCR beta chain. Generated by immunoSEQ multiplex PCR, the TCRdb table keeps only in-frame clones and is missing some. The sample lists 73,000 or so clones; around 90% were seen once. These data are taken from a study of OX40 agonist ivuxolimab in advanced cancers. At the level of the study: Across the patients, intravenous ivuxolimab was delivered every 2 weeks at 0.01 to 10 mg/kg. Mean age approximately 59 years, range 23 to 79; 82.7% male.

Germline CDR1 and CDR2: SGHAT and FQNNGV. This CDR3 comprises 13 residues. Trimming left V 2 bases short and J 3 bases short, with 7 bases between. This chain uses TRBV11-2 with TRBJ1-2; D is uncertain. This clonotype was sampled from an adult with an advanced solid tumor such as melanoma, head and neck, liver or kidney cancer. Sequencing was performed on CD4+ or CD8+ T cells sorted from blood, taken in a trial of the OX40 agonist ivuxolimab. CDR3 protein: CASSLWRDYGYTF. The CDR3 DNA is TGTGCCAGCAGCTTATGGCGGGACTATGGCTACACCTTC.